The 4 T cell receptor beta chains in this list originate from one sample, sequenced in a study of blood T cell repertoires in COVID-19 (dated by TCRdb to the early 2020s). To prepare the library, the immunoSEQ multiplex PCR assay was applied. TCRdb re-hosts the immuneACCESS table, in-frame sequences only. Its copies lack some clones; in the studies checked, an unresolved V gene accounts for under half of them, and the cause for the rest is not known. In this sample the table shows tens of thousands of clones, 83% of which occur a single time. The top ten constitute about 25% of the sample. The sequenced sample consisted of peripheral blood. The receptors were gathered from a man aged 70-80 years with active COVID-19.

The CDR3 nucleotides read TGTGCCAGCAGCGCTGGACTAGCATCCTACAATGAGCAGTTCTTC. It is translated as CASSAGLASYNEQFF. The chain links TRBV9 to TRBJ2-1; 8 bases map to TRBD2. V was pared by 3 bases and J by 1 base, with 3 bases of the junction left unmatched. Germline V CDR1 and CDR2: SGDLS, YYNGEE. This CDR3 comprises 15 residues.

This clone has more than one count but fewer than ten. The V call is TRBV11-1, the J call TRBJ2-7; 7 nucleotides align to TRBD1. V lost 5 bases and J lost 6; bases outside the gene matches: 7. The germline CDR1 and CDR2 sequences are SGHAT and FQDESV (reference sequence). The CDR3 runs to 13 residues. The CDR3 region is CASSRQGLGEQYF. In nucleotides, the CDR3 is TGTGCCAGCAGCCGACAGGGTTTAGGCGAGCAGTACTTC.

V gene TRBV30 combines with J gene TRBJ2-2; 7 bases line up with TRBD1. J gave up 6 bases and V 3 bases, and 4 bases lay outside the gene matches. The germline CDR1 and CDR2 sequences are GTSNPN and SVGIG (reference sequence). The CDR3 covers 13 residues. CDR3 sequence: CAWRGQISGELFF. CDR3 coding DNA: TGTGCCTGGAGGGGACAGATATCCGGGGAGCTGTTTTTT.

This chain links TRBV10-1 with TRBJ1-1, with D unclear. The germline gives CDR1 WNHNN, CDR2 SYGVQD (reference sequence). The V gene lost 4 bases and the J gene lost 0 bases, with 3 bases spanning the gap. The CDR3 is 12 residues long. CDR3: CASSAVNTEAFF. As DNA, the CDR3 is TGCGCCAGCAGTGCAGTGAACACTGAAGCTTTCTTT.